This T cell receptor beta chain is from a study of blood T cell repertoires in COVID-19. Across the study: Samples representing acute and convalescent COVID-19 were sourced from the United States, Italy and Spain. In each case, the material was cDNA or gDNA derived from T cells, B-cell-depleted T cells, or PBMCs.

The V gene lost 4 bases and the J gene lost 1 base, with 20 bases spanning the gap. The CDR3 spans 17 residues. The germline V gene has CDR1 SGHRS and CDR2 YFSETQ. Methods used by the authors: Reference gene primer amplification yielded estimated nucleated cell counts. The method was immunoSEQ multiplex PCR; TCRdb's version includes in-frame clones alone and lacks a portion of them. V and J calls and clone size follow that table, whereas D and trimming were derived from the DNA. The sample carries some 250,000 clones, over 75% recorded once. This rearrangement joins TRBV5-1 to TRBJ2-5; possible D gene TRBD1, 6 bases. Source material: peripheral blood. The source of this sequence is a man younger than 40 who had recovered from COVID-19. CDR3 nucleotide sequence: TGCGCCAGCAGCCGCGGACTCCTATTAGGGGGCCAAGAGACCCAGTACTTC. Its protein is CASSRGLLLGGQETQYF.